Reported below is one T cell receptor (beta chain). Its antigen is not yet known. The sample comes from a study of monozygotic twins with inflammatory bowel disease (dated by TCRdb to the late 2010s). The study in broad terms: A total of approximately 28 monozygotic twin pairs were included in the full study, comprising nine German pairs (four IBD-concordant, five IBD-discordant) and 19 IBD-discordant Danish pairs. The search for disease-associated traits relied mainly on comparing IBD patients with their genetically identical healthy co-twins within discordant pairs. Each individual had, on average, about 151 000 unique TCRalpha sequences and 181 000 unique TCRbeta sequences available for analysis. Paper-wide results and their limitations: Fewer clonotypes were shared with other individuals by IBD patients than by healthy twins, most markedly in patients showing signs of disease activity. IBD patients had lower TCRbeta repertoire diversity, measured by the inverse Simpson index, than their healthy co-twins. Because patients were on differing immunosuppressive treatments, the repertoires may have picked up extra background noise and inter-individual variability. The analysis was unable to tell apart different T cell subtypes. The results gave no support for a single strong signal or clonotype linked to IBD. Concordant and discordant twins showed no difference in repertoire similarity, possibly because of limited statistical power.

From each donor, a roughly 2.3 ml peripheral blood sample was collected into PAXgene tubes and stored at -80 degrees C. Without any T cell sorting, total RNA was extracted from whole blood using the PAXgene blood miRNA kit on an automated QIAcube. Deep TCRalpha and TCRbeta repertoire profiling with unique molecular barcoding was performed on peripheral blood of monozygotic twin pairs concordant or discordant for inflammatory bowel disease. Smoking habits were recorded for all twin pairs, and individuals were classified as current, former or never smokers. CDR1 SEHNR and CDR2 FQNEAQ are derived from the germline V gene (reference sequence). From its cysteine to its phenylalanine, the CDR3 spans 15 amino acids. This entry has no DNA. The library was prepared using 5' RACE. For each TCR library, 3,000 to 4,000 ng of total RNA was used. cDNA was synthesized with SMARTScribe reverse transcriptase in eight separate reactions per sample. Unique molecular identifiers containing a 6-nucleotide sample barcode were introduced through template switching during cDNA synthesis. Two nested PCRs of approximately 16 and 10 cycles amplified the TCRalpha and TCRbeta cDNA, and bead purification followed each PCR. Before amplification, the cDNA was treated with uracil DNA-glycosylase and purified using the QIAquick PCR purification kit. The second PCR was the step at which Illumina TruSeq-compatible adapters and sample-specific barcodes were added. TapeStation and Qubit were used to check library quality and concentration, and around 4.5 ng of each library went into the pool. Sequencing of pooled libraries was carried out on an Illumina HiSeq2500 single-index Rapid Run using 2 x 100 bp reads and custom sequencing primers. The published analysis was carried out like this. MiGEC version 1.2.6 was used for UMI-based consensus assembly, which corrected PCR and sequencing errors. V(D)J alignment, clonotype assembly and CDR3 extraction were performed with MiXCR version 2.1.1. Gene usage, clonotype sharing and MAIT/NKT TCR abundance were normalised by analysing the top 1000, 10 000 and 20 000 clonotypes per sample. Diversity was computed as the inverse Simpson index with the vegan R package after downsampling to 27 000 UMIs. Paired Mann-Whitney U tests were applied to discordant twin pairs, with Benjamini-Hochberg correction for multiple testing. The reads underwent TCRdb reprocessing, giving one record for each CDR3 protein sequence and no DNA. None of the V and J calls come from the authors' own analysis; TCRdb made them. For this sample, the table gives more than 300,000 distinct CDR3 sequences. In total, the top ten clones hold 2% to 3% of the sample.

The sample taken for sequencing was blood. This receptor was obtained from a human donor with ulcerative colitis or Crohn's disease, or a healthy co-twin of an affected twin (not recorded which). The chain couples TRBV7-9 to TRBJ2-3. The CDR3 loop reads CASSRRVISTDTQYF.